This T cell receptor beta chain was recovered during a study of shared clonotypes between healthy human individuals (TCRdb year 2020). Background on the whole study: Three men and a couple of women, aged 18 to 49 years, made up the cohort. For each donor, CD4 naive and CD4 memory were each run on three plates, CD8 naive on two plates, and CD8 memory on one plate. Libraries were prepared and TCR repertoires were sequenced by different laboratories using diverse techniques, in order to increase sequencing depth and limit assay-specific biases. Each donor's leukapheresis produced roughly between roughly 0.85 and 9 billion PBMCs. To estimate repertoire size and how much clonotypes are shared between individuals, the study performed deep sequencing of blood TCR repertoires from about five healthy adults. Summary of the overall study and its limitations: Larger estimated clonotype richness was generally found for naive subsets than for memory subsets. Rarefaction of sorted-subset datasets indicated incomplete sequencing despite the large sequencing depth. Only blood was sampled, and tissue TCR repertoires likely differ from those in blood. Because the study included a small number of donors, the genetic and exposure-history diversity represented was limited. Sharing across several donors was observed for approximately 5% of naive CD4, less than 4% of naive CD8, about 2.5% of memory CD4, and roughly 0.43% of memory CD8 clonotypes. Higher generation probabilities were observed for clonotypes shared by all four sorted-subset donors than for non-shared clonotypes. Pairwise subsampling indicated that sequencing depth was expected to affect the degree of clonotype sharing among donors.

The donors were healthy, HIV-negative adults with no recently reported acute infections or vaccinations. Only Caucasian adults living in Nashville, Tennessee, USA were represented among the donors. CD4+ T cells were enriched by magnetic negative selection; naive cells were then positively selected on CD45RA, and the negative fraction formed the memory subset. Blood was collected by leukapheresis, and PBMCs were isolated by Ficoll-Histopaque density gradient centrifugation and then cryopreserved in liquid nitrogen vapor phase. Analytical flow cytometry was used to check the purity and quantity of each magnetically sorted T cell population. Genomic DNA was isolated from every sorted fraction and measured by UV absorbance on a Nanodrop 2000c. Regarding this clone: Its antigen is unknown. Base quality data are lacking; no much larger clone is found one base away.

The germline V gene sets CDR1 to MGHRA and CDR2 to YSYEKL. Trimming costs V 4 bases and J 1 base, and their ends lie 22 bases apart. Reading from cysteine to phenylalanine, the CDR3 counts 18 amino acids. The DNA shown is the 54-base CDR3, in frame from base 1. TCR CDR3 regions were amplified from genomic DNA by multiplex PCR using the deep immunoSEQ assay. Genomic DNA extracted from each cell subset was distributed evenly over all wells of several immunoSEQ 96-well plates, and each plate served as one replicate. For sorted subsets, each replicate PCR was loaded with approximately 200 ng genomic DNA, equivalent to some 31,000 T cell genomes. Purified libraries were measured with a Qubit 3.0 fluorometer, size-checked on a Bioanalyzer 2100, and measured again with the KAPA Library Quantification kit. Every immunoSEQ 96-well plate was sequenced on a separate single-read 150-cycle Illumina NextSeq 550 flow cell. On the authors' methods: Because only junctional sequences without quality scores were contained in the immunoSEQ output, filtering matching that applied to full-length reads could not be performed. Sequences were annotated with PyIR, a Python wrapper for IgBLAST v1.9, using IMGT germline references to assign V/J genes and CDR3. Reads with weak V/J assignments (E-value above 1e-6), missing CDR3, stop codons, out-of-frame junctions, or ambiguous translated residues were removed. A V3J clonotype was defined by an identical inferred V gene, J gene, and CDR3 amino acid sequence. Percentage overlap between repertoires was calculated by dividing the number of shared unique clonotypes by the size of the smaller repertoire. Three approaches were used to assess repertoire richness: RTK rarefaction, the Chao1 estimator, and Recon v2.1 estimates of unobserved clonotypes. OLGA was used to compute generation probabilities for all TCRbeta clonotypes that the gDNA method yielded from a few donors. TCRdb re-hosts the immuneACCESS table, in-frame sequences only. Its copies lack some clones; in the studies checked, an unresolved V gene accounts for under half of them, and the cause for the rest is not known. From that table come the V and J calls and clone size; the DNA was used to work out D and trimming. The table for this sample lists millions of clones; roughly 92% of them were counted only once. Roughly 0.13% of the sample goes to the ten largest clones.

The chain couples TRBV4-1 to TRBJ1-1, and the D gene may be TRBD1, 5 bases matching. Sequencing was performed on naive CD4+ T cells sorted from blood. Per the publication, the cell subset or site label means: CD45RA+ positively selected. This sequence was found in a man younger than 30 in good health. The sequenced DNA is TGCGCCAGCAGCCCCGACAGAGGGATGATAAGGAGGAACACTGAAGCTTTCTTT. Its translation reads: CASSPDRGMIRRNTEAFF.